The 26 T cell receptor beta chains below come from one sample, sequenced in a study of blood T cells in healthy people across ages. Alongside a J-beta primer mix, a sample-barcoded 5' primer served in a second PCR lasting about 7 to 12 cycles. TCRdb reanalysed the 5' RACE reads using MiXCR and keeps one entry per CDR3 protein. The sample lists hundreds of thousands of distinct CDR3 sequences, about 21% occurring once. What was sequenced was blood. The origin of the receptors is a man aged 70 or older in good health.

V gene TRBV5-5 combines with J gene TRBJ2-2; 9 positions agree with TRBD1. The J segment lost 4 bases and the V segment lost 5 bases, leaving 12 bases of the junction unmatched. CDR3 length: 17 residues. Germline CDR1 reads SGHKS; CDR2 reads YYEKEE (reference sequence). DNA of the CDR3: TGTGCCAGCAGGTCCAACGCGGGGACAGGGAGCACCGGGGAGCTGTTTTTT. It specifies CASRSNAGTGSTGELFF.

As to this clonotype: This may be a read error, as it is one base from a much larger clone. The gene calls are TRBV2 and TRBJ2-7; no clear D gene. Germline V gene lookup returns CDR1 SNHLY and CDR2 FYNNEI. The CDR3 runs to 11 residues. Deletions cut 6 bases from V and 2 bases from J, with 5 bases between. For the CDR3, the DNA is TGTGCCAGCAGGAGGACCTACGAGCAGTACTTC. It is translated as CASRRTYEQYF.

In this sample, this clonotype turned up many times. The CDR3 sequence: CASSYVASHEQFF. CDR3 bases: TGTGCCAGCAGTTACGTAGCTAGCCATGAGCAGTTCTTC. The chain is built from TRBV6-2 or TRBV6-3 and TRBJ2-1, with D perhaps matching TRBD2 (5 bases). Trimming left V 2 bases short and J 8 bases short, with 10 bases between. Germline V gene data show CDR1 as MNHEY and CDR2 as SVGEGT. This CDR3 region has 13 residues.

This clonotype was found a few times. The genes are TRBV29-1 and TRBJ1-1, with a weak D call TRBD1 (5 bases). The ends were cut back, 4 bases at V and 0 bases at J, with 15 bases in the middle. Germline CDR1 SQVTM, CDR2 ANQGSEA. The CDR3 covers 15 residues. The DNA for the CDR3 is TGCAGCGTTGCACCGGGACCGAACATGAACACTGAAGCTTTCTTT. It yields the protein CSVAPGPNMNTEAFF.

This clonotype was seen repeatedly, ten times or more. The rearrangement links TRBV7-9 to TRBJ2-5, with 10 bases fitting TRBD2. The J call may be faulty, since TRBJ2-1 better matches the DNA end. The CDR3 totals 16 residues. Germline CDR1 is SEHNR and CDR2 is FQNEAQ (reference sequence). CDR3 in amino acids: CASSSPGSGRFNEQFF. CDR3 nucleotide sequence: TGTGCCAGCAGCTCTCCGGGTAGCGGGAGGTTTAATGAGCAGTTCTTC.

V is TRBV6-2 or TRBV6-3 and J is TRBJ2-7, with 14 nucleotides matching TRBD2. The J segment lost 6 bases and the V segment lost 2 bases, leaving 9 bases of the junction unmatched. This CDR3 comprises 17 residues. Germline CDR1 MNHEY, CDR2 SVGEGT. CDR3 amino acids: CASSYGTSGRTAFEQYF. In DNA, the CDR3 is TGTGCCAGCAGTTACGGGACTAGCGGGAGAACTGCTTTCGAGCAGTACTTC.

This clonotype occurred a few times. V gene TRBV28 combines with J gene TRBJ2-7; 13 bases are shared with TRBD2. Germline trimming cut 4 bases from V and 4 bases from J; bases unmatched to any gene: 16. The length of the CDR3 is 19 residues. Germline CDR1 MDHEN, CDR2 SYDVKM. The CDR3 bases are TGTGCCAGCAGTTCAGTCTTAACCGGGACTAGCGGGAAGAAGTACGAGCAGTACTTC. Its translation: CASSSVLTGTSGKKYEQYF.

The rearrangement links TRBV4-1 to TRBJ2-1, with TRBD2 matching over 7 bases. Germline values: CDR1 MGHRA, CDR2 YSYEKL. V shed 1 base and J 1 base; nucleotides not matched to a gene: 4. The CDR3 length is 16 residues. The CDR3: CASSQGEGGSYNEQFF. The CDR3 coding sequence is TGCGCCAGCAGCCAAGGGGAGGGAGGTTCCTACAATGAGCAGTTCTTC.

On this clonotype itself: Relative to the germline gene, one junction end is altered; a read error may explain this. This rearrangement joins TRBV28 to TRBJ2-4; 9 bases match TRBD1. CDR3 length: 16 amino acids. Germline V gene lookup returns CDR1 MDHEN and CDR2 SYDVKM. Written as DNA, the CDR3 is TGTGCCAGCAGACCTCGACAGGGGGGTGCCAAAAACATTCAGTGCTTC. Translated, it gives CASRPRQGGAKNIQCF.

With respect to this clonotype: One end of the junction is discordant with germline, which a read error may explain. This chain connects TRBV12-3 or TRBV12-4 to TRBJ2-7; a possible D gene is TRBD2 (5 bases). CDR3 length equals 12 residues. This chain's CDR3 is CASSLPGSEQCF. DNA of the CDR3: TGTGCCAGCAGTCTCCCGGGGAGCGAGCAGTGCTTC.

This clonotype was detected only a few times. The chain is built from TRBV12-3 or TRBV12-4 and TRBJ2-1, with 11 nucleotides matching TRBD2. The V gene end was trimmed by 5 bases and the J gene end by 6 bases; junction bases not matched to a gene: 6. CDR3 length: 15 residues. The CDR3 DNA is TGTGCCAGCAGTCTTAGCGGGAGGGCCTCCAATGAGCAGTTCTTC. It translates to CASSLSGRASNEQFF.

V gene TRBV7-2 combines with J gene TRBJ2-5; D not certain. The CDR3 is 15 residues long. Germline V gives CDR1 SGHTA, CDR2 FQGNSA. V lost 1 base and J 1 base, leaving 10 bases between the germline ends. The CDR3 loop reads CASSLGDTAQETQYF. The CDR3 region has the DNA TGTGCCAGCAGCTTAGGAGACACCGCCCAAGAGACCCAGTACTTC.

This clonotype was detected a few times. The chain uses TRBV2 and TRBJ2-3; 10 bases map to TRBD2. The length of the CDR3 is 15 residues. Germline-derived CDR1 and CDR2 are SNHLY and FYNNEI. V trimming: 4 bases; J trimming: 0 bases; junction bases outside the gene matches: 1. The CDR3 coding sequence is TGTGCCAGCAGTGCACTAGCGGGGAGCACAGATACGCAGTATTTT. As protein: CASSALAGSTDTQYF.

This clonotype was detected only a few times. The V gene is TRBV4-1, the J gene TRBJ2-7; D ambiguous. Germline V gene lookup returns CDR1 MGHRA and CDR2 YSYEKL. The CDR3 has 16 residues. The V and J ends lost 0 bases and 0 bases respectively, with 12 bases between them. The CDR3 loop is CASSQDWNPSSYEQYF. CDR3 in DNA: TGCGCCAGCAGCCAAGATTGGAACCCCAGCTCCTACGAGCAGTACTTC.

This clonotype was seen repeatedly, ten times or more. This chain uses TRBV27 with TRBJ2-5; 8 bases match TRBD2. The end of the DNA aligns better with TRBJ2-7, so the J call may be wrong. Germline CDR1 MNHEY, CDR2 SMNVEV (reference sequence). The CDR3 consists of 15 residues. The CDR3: CASSLTTSALYEQYF. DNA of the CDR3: TGTGCCAGCAGTTTAACGACTAGCGCACTCTACGAGCAGTACTTC.

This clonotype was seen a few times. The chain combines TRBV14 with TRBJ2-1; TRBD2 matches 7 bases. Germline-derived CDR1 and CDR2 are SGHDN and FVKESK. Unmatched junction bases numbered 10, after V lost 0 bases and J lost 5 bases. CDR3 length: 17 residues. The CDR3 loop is CASSQDLSQRGDNEQFF. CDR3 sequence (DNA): TGTGCCAGCAGCCAAGATCTTTCTCAGCGGGGCGACAATGAGCAGTTCTTC.

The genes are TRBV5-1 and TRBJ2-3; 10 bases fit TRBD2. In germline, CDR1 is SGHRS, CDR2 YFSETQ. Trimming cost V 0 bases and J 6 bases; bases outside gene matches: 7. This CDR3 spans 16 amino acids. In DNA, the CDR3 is TGCGCCAGCAGCTTGGCGGTAGCGGGAGGTACGGATACGCAGTATTTT. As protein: CASSLAVAGGTDTQYF.

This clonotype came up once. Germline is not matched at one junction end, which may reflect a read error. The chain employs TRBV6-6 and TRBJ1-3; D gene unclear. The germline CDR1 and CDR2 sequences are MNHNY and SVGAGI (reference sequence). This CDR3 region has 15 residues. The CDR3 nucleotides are TGTGCCAGCAGTTACAGGGTGCCGTCTGAAAACACCATATATTTT. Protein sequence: CASSYRVPSENTIYF.

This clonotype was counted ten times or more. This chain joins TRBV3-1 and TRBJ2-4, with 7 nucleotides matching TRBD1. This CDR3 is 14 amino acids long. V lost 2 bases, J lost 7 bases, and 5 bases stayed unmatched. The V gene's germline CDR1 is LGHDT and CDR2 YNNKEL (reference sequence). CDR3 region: CASSQQEQGNIQYF. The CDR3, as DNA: TGTGCCAGCAGCCAACAGGAACAGGGGAACATTCAGTACTTC.

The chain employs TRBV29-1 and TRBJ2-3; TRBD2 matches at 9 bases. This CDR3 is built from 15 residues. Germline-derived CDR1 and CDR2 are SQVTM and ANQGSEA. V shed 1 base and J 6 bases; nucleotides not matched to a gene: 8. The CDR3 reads CSVEGVREGTDTQYF. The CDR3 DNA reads TGCAGCGTTGAAGGGGTGCGGGAGGGAACCGATACGCAGTATTTT.

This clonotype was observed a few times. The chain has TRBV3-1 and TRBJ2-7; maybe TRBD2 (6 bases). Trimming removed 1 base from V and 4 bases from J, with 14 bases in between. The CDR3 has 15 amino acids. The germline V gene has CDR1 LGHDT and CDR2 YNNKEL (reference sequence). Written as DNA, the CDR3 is TGTGCCAGCAGCCAAGGGGTAGCGGAGACATACGAGCAGTACTTC. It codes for CASSQGVAETYEQYF.

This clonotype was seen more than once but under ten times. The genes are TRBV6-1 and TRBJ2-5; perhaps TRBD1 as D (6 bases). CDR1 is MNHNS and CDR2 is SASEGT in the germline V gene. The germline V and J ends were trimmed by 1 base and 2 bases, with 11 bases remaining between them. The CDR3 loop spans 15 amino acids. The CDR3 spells CASSEGWQGQETQYF. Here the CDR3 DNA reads TGTGCCAGCAGTGAAGGATGGCAGGGGCAAGAGACCCAGTACTTC.

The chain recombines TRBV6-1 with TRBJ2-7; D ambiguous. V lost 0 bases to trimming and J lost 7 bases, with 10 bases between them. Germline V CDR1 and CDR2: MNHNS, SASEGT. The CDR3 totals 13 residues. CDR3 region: CASSEALRREQYF. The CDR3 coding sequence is TGTGCCAGCAGTGAAGCGCTCCGGCGGGAGCAGTACTTC.

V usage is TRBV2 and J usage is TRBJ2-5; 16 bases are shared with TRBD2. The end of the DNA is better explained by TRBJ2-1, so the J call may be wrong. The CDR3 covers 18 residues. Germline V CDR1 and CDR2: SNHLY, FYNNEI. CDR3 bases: TGTGCCAGCAGTAGCGGGACTAGCGGGAGGGCCGTCTACAATGAGCAGTTCTTC. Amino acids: CASSSGTSGRAVYNEQFF.

DNA of the CDR3: TGTGCTAGTGGTTGGACAGCAAATCAGCCCCAGCATTTT. Translated: CASGWTANQPQHF. The chain joins TRBV12-5 to TRBJ1-5; TRBD1 might be the D (6 bases). Germline values: CDR1 LGHNT, CDR2 FRNRAP. This CDR3 spans 13 amino acids. V lost 4 bases and J 4 bases, leaving 8 bases between the germline ends.

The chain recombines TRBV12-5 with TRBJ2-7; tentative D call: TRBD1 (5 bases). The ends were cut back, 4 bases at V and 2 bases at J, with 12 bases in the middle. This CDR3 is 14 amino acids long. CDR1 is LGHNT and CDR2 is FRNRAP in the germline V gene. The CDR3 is CASGSIGQAYEQYF. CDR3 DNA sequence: TGTGCTAGTGGTTCGATCGGACAAGCCTACGAGCAGTACTTC.